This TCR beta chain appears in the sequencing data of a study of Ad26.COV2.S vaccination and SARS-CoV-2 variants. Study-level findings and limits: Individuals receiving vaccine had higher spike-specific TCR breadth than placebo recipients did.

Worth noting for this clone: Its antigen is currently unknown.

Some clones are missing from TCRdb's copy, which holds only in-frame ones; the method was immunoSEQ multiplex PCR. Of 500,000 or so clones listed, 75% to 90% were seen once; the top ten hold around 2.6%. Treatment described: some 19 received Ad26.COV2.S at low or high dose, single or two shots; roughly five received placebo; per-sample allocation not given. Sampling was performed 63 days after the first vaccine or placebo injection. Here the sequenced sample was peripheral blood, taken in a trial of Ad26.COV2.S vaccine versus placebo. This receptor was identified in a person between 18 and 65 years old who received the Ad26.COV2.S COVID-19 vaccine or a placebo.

CDR3 protein: CASSYKENTEAFF. For the CDR3, the DNA is TGTGCCAGCAGTTACAAAGAAAACACTGAAGCTTTCTTT. The V gene is TRBV6-5, the J gene TRBJ1-1; D remains unclear. The V gene lost 2 bases and the J gene lost 2 bases, with 6 bases spanning the gap. This CDR3 is 13 amino acids long. The germline V gene encodes CDR1 MNHEY and CDR2 SVGAGI.